One sample yielded the 19 T cell receptor beta chains listed below, sequenced in a study of blood T cell repertoires in COVID-19. The table came from immunoSEQ multiplex PCR; TCRdb's copy has only in-frame clones and leaves some out. The repertoire holds about 73,000 clones, with 83% as singletons. Sequenced material: peripheral blood. Every receptor here comes from a middle-aged man with active COVID-19.

The chain is built from TRBV27 and TRBJ1-2; D uncertain. The CDR3 consists of 16 residues. The ends were cut back, 5 bases at V and 8 bases at J, with 24 bases in the middle. The V gene's germline CDR1 is MNHEY and CDR2 SMNVEV (reference sequence). The CDR3 is CASSPSSSGANWGYTF. CDR3 bases: TGTGCCAGCAGTCCCTCTTCGAGCGGTGCTAATTGGGGCTACACCTTC.

The V call is TRBV15, the J call TRBJ1-4; 10 bases agree with TRBD1. The trim removed 4 bases at V and 7 bases at J, leaving 6 bases unmatched. The CDR3 is 15 residues long. The V gene's germline CDR1 is LNHNV and CDR2 YYDKDF (reference sequence). In nucleotides, the CDR3 is TGTGCCACCAGCACACGGGACAGGGGAATTGAAAAACTGTTTTTT. As protein: CATSTRDRGIEKLFF.

By proportion, this clone is medium-sized. The chain has TRBV9 and TRBJ1-2; maybe TRBD1 (5 bases). The germline gives CDR1 SGDLS, CDR2 YYNGEE. This CDR3 contains 14 residues. V shed 4 bases and J shed 2 bases, with 12 bases lying between them. CDR3 sequence (DNA): TGTGCCAGCAGCACCCCGGACAAAAACTATGGCTACACCTTC. Amino acid sequence: CASSTPDKNYGYTF.

The chain joins TRBV2 to TRBJ1-2; 8 nucleotides match TRBD1. Germline V gene lookup returns CDR1 SNHLY and CDR2 FYNNEI. V shed 6 bases, J shed 6 bases, and the junction held 6 bases outside the gene matches. This CDR3 spans 13 amino acids. The CDR3 region has the DNA TGTGCCAGCAGGGGACAGGATACTGATGGCTACACCTTC. Protein sequence: CASRGQDTDGYTF.

The chain carries TRBV19 and TRBJ2-2; 8 bases align to TRBD2. This CDR3 comprises 14 residues. Germline CDR1 reads LNHDA; CDR2 reads SQIVND (reference sequence). With V trimmed by 6 bases and J by 5 bases, 5 bases remained unmatched. For the CDR3, the DNA is TGTGCCAGTAGCGGGAGGGCGGGGACCGGGGAGCTGTTTTTT. Encoded protein: CASSGRAGTGELFF.

This chain uses TRBV4-1 with TRBJ2-3, with D perhaps TRBD2 (6 bases). V lost 9 bases, J lost 3 bases, and 19 bases lay in between. The germline gives CDR1 MGHRA, CDR2 YSYEKL. This CDR3 spans 15 amino acids. The CDR3 DNA sequence: TGCGCCAGTCGATCCTCTAGCGTGGGGACAGATACGCAGTATTTT. It yields the protein CASRSSSVGTDTQYF.

The rearrangement uses TRBV6-5 and TRBJ2-2, with a weak D call TRBD2 (6 bases). CDR1 MNHEY and CDR2 SVGAGI come from the germline V gene. The CDR3 runs to 15 residues. V lost 10 bases and J 7 bases, leaving 22 bases between the germline ends. The DNA for the CDR3 is TGTGCCACGGGGAGGATGGCTAGCGAAGGCGGGGAGCTGTTTTTT. Amino acids: CATGRMASEGGELFF.

The V gene is TRBV6-5, the J gene TRBJ1-3, with D unresolved. The V and J ends lost 7 bases and 0 bases respectively, with 10 bases between them. The germline V gene encodes CDR1 MNHEY and CDR2 SVGAGI. The CDR3 extends over 14 amino acids. For the CDR3, the DNA is TGTGCCAGCATTTTTGAGGTCTCTGGAAACACCATATATTTT. This codes for CASIFEVSGNTIYF.

This clone was detected once. The genes are TRBV5-5 and TRBJ1-5; 11 bases align to TRBD1. From germline, CDR1 is SGHKS and CDR2 YYEKEE (reference sequence). V was clipped by 4 bases and J by 4 bases; unmatched bases: 10. There are 17 residues in the CDR3. DNA for the CDR3: TGTGCCAGCAGCCTAGGGACAGGGGGGTGGCCGAATCAGCCCCAGCATTTT. This sequence encodes CASSLGTGGWPNQPQHF.

V and J are TRBV4-1 and TRBJ1-4; 7 nucleotides align to TRBD1. Losses at the gene ends were 4 bases for V and 4 bases for J; bases not matched to a gene: 6. Germline V gene lookup returns CDR1 MGHRA and CDR2 YSYEKL. The CDR3 is 15 amino acids. As DNA, the CDR3 is TGCGCCAGCAGCCGGCCCGACAGGGATAATGAAAAACTGTTTTTT. This sequence encodes CASSRPDRDNEKLFF.

The count of this clone is one. The chain joins TRBV10-2 to TRBJ2-1; 7 bases line up with TRBD1. The CDR3 spans 14 residues. Germline assignment: CDR1 WSHSY and CDR2 SAAADI. V shed 6 bases and J 8 bases; nucleotides not matched to a gene: 10. In DNA, the CDR3 is TGCGCCAGCAGGGAGACAGGGATGGGGGATGAGCAGTTCTTC. It is translated as CASRETGMGDEQFF.

V usage is TRBV6-6 and J usage is TRBJ2-2, with a weak D call TRBD1 (5 bases). CDR3 length equals 15 residues. Trimming left V 2 bases short and J 1 base short, with 8 bases between. Germline lookup yields CDR1 MNHNY and CDR2 SVGAGI (reference sequence). CDR3 sequence (DNA): TGTGCCAGCAGTTACGGGCAGGGGAACACCGGGGAGCTGTTTTTT. Amino acid sequence: CASSYGQGNTGELFF.

This clone was recorded many times. J is TRBJ2-2 and V is TRBV4-1, with 9 bases aligning to TRBD2. V was clipped by 0 bases and J by 3 bases; unmatched bases: 8. Germline V lookup: CDR1 MGHRA, CDR2 YSYEKL. The CDR3 is 18 amino acids. CDR3 loop: CASSQDASGTPDTGELFF. The CDR3 nucleotides read TGCGCCAGCAGCCAAGATGCTAGCGGGACGCCCGACACCGGGGAGCTGTTTTTT.

Regarding this clone: The junction does not match germline at one end; this may be a read error. The genes are TRBV7-7 and TRBJ2-2; no clear D. The germline CDR1 and CDR2 sequences are SSHAT and FNYEAQ (reference sequence). The CDR3 spans 14 residues. The CDR3 loop is CASSSTVFTGELFF. DNA for the CDR3: TGTGCTAGCAGCTCTACGGTTTTCACCGGGGAGCTGTTTTTT.

The chain links TRBV9 to TRBJ2-5, with D hard to call. This CDR3 is 14 amino acids long. In germline, CDR1 is SGDLS, CDR2 YYNGEE. V gave up 3 bases and J gave up 2 bases, with 11 bases separating them. The CDR3 loop is CASSAPRAQETQYF. Written as DNA, the CDR3 is TGTGCCAGCAGCGCCCCTAGAGCACAAGAGACCCAGTACTTC.

The chain has TRBV5-4 and TRBJ1-2; TRBD1 is a possible D gene (6 bases). Germline V lookup: CDR1 SGHNT, CDR2 YYREEE (reference sequence). Trimming removed 4 bases at V and 6 bases at J, with 10 bases between. The CDR3 runs 12 residues. CDR3 sequence reads: CASSAQGNGYTF. The CDR3 DNA sequence: TGTGCCAGCAGCGCCCAGGGGAATGGCTACACCTTC.

This CDR3 reads CASSETHATFPYF. The CDR3 DNA is TGTGCCAGCAGTGAAACTCATGCCACCTTCCCTTACTTC. V is TRBV6-1 and J is TRBJ2-4, with unresolved D. The V end lost 2 bases, the J end lost 16 bases, and 18 bases lay between the germline ends. CDR3 length equals 13 residues. CDR1 and CDR2 (germline): MNHNS, SASEGT.

The genes are TRBV2 and TRBJ2-6, with D tentatively TRBD2 (5 bases). Germline V gene lookup returns CDR1 SNHLY and CDR2 FYNNEI. Trimming took 3 bases from V and 2 from J, leaving 11 bases between them. The CDR3 contains 16 residues. CDR3 nucleotides: TGTGCCAGCAGTGACGGGTTCGGGGCTGGGGCCAACGTCCTGACTTTC. It encodes CASSDGFGAGANVLTF.

The sample holds one count of this clone. The V gene is TRBV7-9, the J gene TRBJ2-3, with D hard to call. Trimming pared 0 bases from V and 5 bases from J, leaving 9 bases between. The CDR3 totals 14 residues. From germline, CDR1 is SEHNR and CDR2 FQNEAQ (reference sequence). The CDR3 region has the DNA TGTGCCAGCAGCTTAGCCGAATCGGGAGATACGCAGTATTTT. This codes for CASSLAESGDTQYF.